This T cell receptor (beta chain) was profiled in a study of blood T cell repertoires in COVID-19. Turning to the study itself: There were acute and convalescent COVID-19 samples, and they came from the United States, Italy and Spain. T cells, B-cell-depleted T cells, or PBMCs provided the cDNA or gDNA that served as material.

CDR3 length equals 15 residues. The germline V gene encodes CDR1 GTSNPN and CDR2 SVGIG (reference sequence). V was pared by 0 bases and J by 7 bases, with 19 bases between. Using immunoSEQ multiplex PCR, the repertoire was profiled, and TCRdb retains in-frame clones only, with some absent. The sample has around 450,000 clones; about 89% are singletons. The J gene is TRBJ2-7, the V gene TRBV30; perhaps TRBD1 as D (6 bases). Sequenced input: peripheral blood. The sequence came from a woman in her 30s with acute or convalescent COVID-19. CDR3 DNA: TGTGCCTGGAGTGTAGTGTATTCAGGGGTTGGGGAGCAGTACTTC. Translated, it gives CAWSVVYSGVGEQYF.